This T cell receptor (beta chain) was retrieved from a study of stem cell transplantation in POMP-related autoinflammatory disease. General observations from the study: In PRAID patients, the number of distinct TRB V-J gene pairings was restricted. In patients with PRAID, every analyzed T-cell subset tended to show lower diversity and higher clonality.

A note on this clone: The antigen is not known.

Per germline, CDR1 SGHAT and CDR2 FQNNGV. Trimming pared 3 bases from V and 6 bases from J, leaving 14 bases between. The CDR3 sequence is 14 residues long. Using immunoSEQ multiplex PCR, the repertoire was profiled, and TCRdb retains in-frame clones only, with some absent. The sample lists about 8,900 clones; just over 90% were seen once. The chain carries TRBV11-2 and TRBJ1-1, with D perhaps TRBD1 (5 bases). Here the sequenced sample was CD8+ T cells from PBMCs, taken before stem cell transplantation. The origin of this receptor is a human donor with POMP-related autoinflammation and immune dysregulation (PRAID). For the CDR3, the DNA is TGTGCCAGCAGCTTTGCACAGTGGGGCGCTGAAGCTTTCTTT. Its protein product is CASSFAQWGAEAFF.